This T cell receptor beta chain was observed in a study of cytomegalovirus exposure and HLA in healthy donors. Study overall: An earlier analysis identified 117 million unique TCR beta sequences in 170 million or so T cells.

J gave up 8 bases and V 4 bases, and 6 bases lay outside the gene matches. The CDR3 contains 13 residues. Germline V gene sequence: CDR1 SGHVS, CDR2 FQNEAQ. The PCR contained 60 Vbeta and 13 Jbeta primers. This table comes from immunoSEQ multiplex PCR, and its TCRdb copy is limited to in-frame clones, with some not included. The sample contains under 120,000 clones, 70% to 80% of which appear only once. Notes on the study in general: The study carried out a later analysis of TCR beta sequences. It associated approximately 15,000 of them with specific HLA alleles at a false discovery rate of 0.05. It was confirmed in vitro that three of the CMV-associated chains were specific for CMV antigens. Earlier results showed most TCR beta V segments being productive about 87% or about 30% of the time.

Worth noting for this clone: As yet, its antigen is unknown.

Sequenced input: PBMCs. The sequence derives from a female donor in good health and CMV-seropositive. The rearrangement links TRBV7-8 to TRBJ1-2, with TRBD1 matching over 8 bases. CDR3 sequence reads: CASSSDRGWGYTF. In DNA, the CDR3 is TGTGCCAGCAGCTCAGACAGGGGATGGGGCTACACCTTC.